The subject of this entry is one T cell receptor beta chain. One entry per CDR3 protein results from TCRdb running MiXCR on the 5' RACE reads. The data hold fewer than 15,000 distinct CDR3 sequences, with over 15% observed a single time. The sample's time point: sample taken at primary tumor resection. Unsorted whole RNA samples from tumor, nontumor lung or frozen PBMC were sequenced. Germline CDR1 reads LGHDT; CDR2 reads YNNKEL (reference sequence). The CDR3 has 15 amino acids. V lost 0 bases and J lost 2, with 8 bases in between. The sample comes from a study of spatial heterogeneity in lung cancer. This TCR was sampled from a male donor with early-stage non-small cell lung cancer. V usage is TRBV3-1 and J usage is TRBJ2-1; unclear D gene. The sample was PBMCs, taken at surgery. The CDR3 loop is CASSQDWGTYNEQFF. CDR3 DNA: TGTGCCAGCAGCCAAGATTGGGGAACCTACAATGAGCAGTTCTTC.